This entry concerns a single T cell receptor (beta chain). This entry comes from a study of shared clonotypes between healthy human individuals. Generated by immunoSEQ multiplex PCR, the TCRdb table keeps only in-frame clones and is missing some. The sample lists some 2 million clones, roughly 94% occurring once. The J segment lost 4 bases and the V segment lost 4 bases, leaving 6 bases of the junction unmatched. The CDR3 is made up of 16 amino acids. Germline V gene data show CDR1 as SGDLS and CDR2 as YYNGEE. Sequenced: naive CD4+ T cells sorted from blood. The subset denotes: CD45RA+ positively selected. This TCR came from a man aged 18 to 29 in good health. The J gene is TRBJ2-6, the V gene TRBV9; TRBD1 aligns across 9 bases. CDR3 in amino acids: CASSPQGAGGANVLTF. Here the CDR3 DNA reads TGTGCCAGCAGCCCACAGGGGGCGGGCGGGGCCAACGTCCTGACTTTC.